This T cell receptor (beta chain) was retrieved from a study of beta chain features in type 1 diabetes. Broader study findings: The study notes PCR might favor shorter templates equally in patients and controls.

The CDR3 spans 11 residues. Germline CDR1 reads DFQATT; CDR2 reads SNEGSKA (reference sequence). Trimming removed 1 base from V and 8 bases from J, with 6 bases in between. To note about this clone: Its matching antigen is unknown.

The authors reverse transcribed all of the isolated RNA, so sequencing captured expressed TCRB transcripts. This table comes from immunoSEQ multiplex PCR, and its TCRdb copy is limited to in-frame clones, with some not included. Of 600,000 to 650,000 clones in the sample, 15% to 19% were seen once. The V call is TRBV20-1, the J call TRBJ1-5; no firm D call. This TCR came from a man younger than 35 in good health. The specimen was naive CD4+ T cells from blood. CDR3 in DNA: TGCAGTGCTAGAGTAGGAGAGCCCCAGCATTTT. Residues: CSARVGEPQHF.